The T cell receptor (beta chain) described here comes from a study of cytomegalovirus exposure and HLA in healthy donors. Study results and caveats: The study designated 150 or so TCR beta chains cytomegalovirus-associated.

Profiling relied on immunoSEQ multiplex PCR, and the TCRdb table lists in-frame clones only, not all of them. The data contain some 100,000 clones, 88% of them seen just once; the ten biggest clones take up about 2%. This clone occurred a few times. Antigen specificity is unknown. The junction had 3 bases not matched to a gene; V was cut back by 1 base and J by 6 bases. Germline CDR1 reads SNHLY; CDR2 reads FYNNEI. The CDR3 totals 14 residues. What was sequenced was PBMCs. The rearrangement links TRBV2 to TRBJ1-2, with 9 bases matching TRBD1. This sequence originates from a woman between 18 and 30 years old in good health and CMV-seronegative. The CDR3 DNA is TGTGCCAGCAGTGAAGTATGGACAGGGGATGGCTACACCTTC. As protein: CASSEVWTGDGYTF.